A single sample gave rise to the 30 T cell receptor beta chains below, sequenced in a study of regulatory T cells in long-lasting Graves disease (dated by TCRdb to the early 2020s). What the time point label conveys for this sample: persistent/refractory GD, antithyroid drugs over 5 years with positive TRAb. For both TCR sequencing and RNA sequencing, RNA was extracted from PBMCs in TRIzol. Library generation was performed with multiplex PCR. The listed sequencing device is Illumina HiSeq 4000. TCR beta libraries were built with iRepertoire HTBI primers and Arm-PCR amplification of CDR3 regions. TCRdb ran its own pipeline on the public reads, namely fastp trimming at Q25 and MiXCR clone calling, and kept in-frame beta chains. Rows merge per CDR3 protein into single entries with the most common DNA and genes. The sample table holds about 290,000 distinct CDR3 sequences, of which under 25% were seen once. The ten biggest clones cover roughly 56% of the sample.

Sample: peripheral blood mononuclear cells (PBMCs), taken when the disease was refractory, from a patient treated with antithyroid drugs. The source is a female donor with Graves disease.

This clonotype was picked up a small number of times. This sequence joins TRBV6-1 and TRBJ2-7; D unclear. The germline gives CDR1 MNHNS, CDR2 SASEGT. CDR3 length equals 13 residues. Trimming removed 4 bases from V and 2 bases from J, with 9 bases in between. CDR3 coding DNA: TGTGCCAGCAGTGGGACGGAGACCTACGAGCAGTACTTC. Encoded protein: CASSGTETYEQYF.

This clonotype was counted ten times or more. This chain connects TRBV6-5 to TRBJ1-2; no firm D call. The V end lost 6 bases, the J end lost 4 bases, and 6 bases lay between the germline ends. The CDR3 runs to 11 residues. Germline CDR1 is MNHEY and CDR2 is SVGAGI. The CDR3 sequence is CASRYLYGYTF. The CDR3 DNA sequence: TGTGCCAGCAGATACCTCTATGGCTACACCTTC.

Only a few counts were recorded for this clonotype. The V call is TRBV6-5, the J call TRBJ1-3, with 7 bases matching TRBD1. The CDR3 is 15 residues long. V lost 4 bases, J lost 2 bases, and 5 bases stayed unmatched. The germline V gene encodes CDR1 MNHEY and CDR2 SVGAGI. The CDR3 DNA sequence: TGTGCCAGCAGTTTTGGCAGGGGGACTGGAAACACCATATATTTT. Translated: CASSFGRGTGNTIYF.

This clonotype has ten or more counts. The genes are TRBV12-3 or TRBV12-4 and TRBJ1-2; TRBD1 might be the D (5 bases). The CDR3 loop spans 13 amino acids. V lost 5 bases and J lost 6, with 13 bases in between. CDR3 nucleotides: TGTGCCAGCAGTCCGGGACTGTGGGATGGCTACACCTTC. It specifies CASSPGLWDGYTF.

Only a few counts were recorded for this clonotype. The chain carries TRBV4-2 and TRBJ2-2; TRBD1 matches at 7 bases. The CDR3 runs 14 residues. The V gene end was trimmed by 4 bases and the J gene end by 6 bases; junction bases not matched to a gene: 5. Looked up from germline, CDR1 is LGHNA and CDR2 is YNFKEQ. CDR3 sequence: CASSLQGDPGELFF. CDR3 in DNA: TGTGCCAGCAGCCTGCAGGGGGACCCCGGGGAGCTGTTTTTT.

This clonotype has more than one count but fewer than ten. The chain combines TRBV7-9 with TRBJ1-6, with D unclear. The CDR3 is made up of 11 amino acids. Germline V gene data show CDR1 as SEHNR and CDR2 as FQNEAQ (reference sequence). The germline V and J ends were trimmed by 4 bases and 13 bases, with 8 bases remaining between them. This chain's CDR3 is CASSSLGPLHF. The DNA for the CDR3 is TGTGCCAGCAGCTCGCTAGGGCCCCTCCACTTT.

This clonotype has at least ten counts. The chain couples TRBV27 to TRBJ1-1; D is ambiguous. Trimming stripped 6 bases from V and 1 base from J, with 15 bases between. The V gene's germline CDR1 is MNHEY and CDR2 SMNVEV (reference sequence). The CDR3 sequence is 15 residues long. DNA for the CDR3: TGTGCCAGCAGACCTTACTTGGGTCCGAACACTGAAGCTTTCTTT. Protein sequence: CASRPYLGPNTEAFF.

This clonotype was observed many times. The V gene is TRBV27, the J gene TRBJ2-7, with D perhaps TRBD1 (6 bases). This CDR3 is built from 16 residues. Germline V gene sequence: CDR1 MNHEY, CDR2 SMNVEV (reference sequence). V lost 1 base, J lost 6 bases, and 19 bases lay in between. This CDR3 reads CASSLFGQTEQGEQYF. In DNA, the CDR3 is TGTGCCAGCAGTTTATTTGGGCAGACGGAACAGGGCGAGCAGTACTTC.

This clonotype was detected many times. The CDR3: CASSPGGMRAGELFF. The CDR3 nucleotides read TGTGCCAGCAGCCCGGGAGGGATGAGGGCCGGGGAGCTGTTTTTT. The chain combines TRBV11-3 with TRBJ2-2, with 8 positions matching TRBD2. Germline CDR1 and CDR2: SGHNT and YENEEA. The CDR3 sequence is 15 residues long. V trimming: 5 bases; J trimming: 6 bases; junction bases outside the gene matches: 8. The full variable domain, its missing parts supplied by reference TRBV11-3 and TRBJ2-2, is EAGVVQSPRYKIIEKKQPVAFWCNPISGHNTLYWYLQNLGQGPELLIRYENEEAVDDSQLPKDRFSAERLKGVDSTLKIQPAELGDSAVYLCASSPGGMRAGELFFGEGSRLTVL.

V gene TRBV6-1 combines with J gene TRBJ2-1, with TRBD2 identical over 8 bases. The length of the CDR3 is 17 residues. Germline V CDR1 and CDR2: MNHNS, SASEGT. V was clipped by 4 bases and J by 4 bases; unmatched bases: 12. The CDR3 protein is CASSGSFAGGSYNEQFF. For the CDR3, the DNA is TGTGCCAGCAGTGGATCATTTGCGGGAGGTTCATACAATGAGCAGTTCTTC.

Only a few counts were recorded for this clonotype. The chain uses TRBV7-9 and TRBJ2-7, with D possibly matching TRBD2 (5 bases). The CDR3 runs to 14 residues. Trimming took 3 bases from V and 3 from J, leaving 12 bases between them. Looked up from germline, CDR1 is SEHNR and CDR2 is FQNEAQ (reference sequence). Here the CDR3 reads CASSFATGIYEQYF. In DNA, the CDR3 is TGTGCCAGCAGCTTTGCTACCGGGATCTACGAGCAGTACTTC.

This clonotype was observed at least ten times. The junction differs from germline at one of its ends, possibly a read error. The V call is TRBV20-1, the J call TRBJ1-2; D unclear. This CDR3 is 11 amino acids long. CDR1 and CDR2 from the germline V gene are DFQATT and SNEGSKA (reference sequence). The CDR3 DNA sequence: TGCAGCGCTAGTGGTCTCTATGGCTACACCTTC. Protein sequence: CSASGLYGYTF.

The gene calls are TRBV7-9 and TRBJ2-7; D call uncertain. The germline CDR1 and CDR2 sequences are SEHNR and FQNEAQ (reference sequence). Trimming left V 5 bases short and J 2 bases short, with 10 bases between. The CDR3 has 13 residues. The DNA of the CDR3 is TGTGCCAGCAGCCTACTCACGACCTACGAGCAGTACTTC. Encoded protein: CASSLLTTYEQYF.

The V and J genes are TRBV10-3 and TRBJ2-7, with 10 bases identical to TRBD2. This CDR3 is built from 15 residues. The J segment lost 6 bases and the V segment lost 6 bases, leaving 11 bases of the junction unmatched. The germline V gene has CDR1 ENHRY and CDR2 SYGVKD. The CDR3 nucleotides are TGTGCCATCAGAAAGGGGGTAGCGGGAGGTGGCGAGCAGTACTTC. This translates into CAIRKGVAGGGEQYF.

This clonotype showed up many times. The gene calls are TRBV20-1 and TRBJ1-3; D call uncertain. The V end lost 0 bases, the J end lost 3 bases, and 6 bases lay between the germline ends. This CDR3 spans 13 amino acids. Germline CDR1 is DFQATT and CDR2 is SNEGSKA (reference sequence). DNA for the CDR3: TGCAGTGCTAGAGAGGGTGGTGGAAACACCATATATTTT. It translates to CSAREGGGNTIYF.

There are a few counts of this clonotype. The chain joins TRBV5-6 to TRBJ1-1; 8 nucleotides align to TRBD1. CDR3 size: 13 residues. Germline V gene data show CDR1 as SGHDT and CDR2 as YYEEEE. Trimming removed 3 bases from V and 6 bases from J; junction bases left unmatched: 4. CDR3 sequence reads: CASSSRGQSEAFF. CDR3 DNA sequence: TGTGCCAGCAGCTCCAGGGGGCAGTCTGAAGCTTTCTTT.

This clonotype has a count of ten or more. This rearrangement joins TRBV13 to TRBJ1-1; D call uncertain. This CDR3 has 13 residues. Germline V gene data show CDR1 as PRHDT and CDR2 as FYEKMQ (reference sequence). Trimming stripped 5 bases from V and 7 bases from J, with 14 bases between. CDR3 nucleotides: TGTGCCAGCAGCGCTACCAATTCGGATGAAGCTTTCTTT. Translated: CASSATNSDEAFF.

This chain links TRBV7-2 with TRBJ2-7, with 7 bases identical to TRBD2. The germline V gene encodes CDR1 SGHTA and CDR2 FQGNSA. The CDR3 runs to 14 residues. V shed 0 bases, J shed 6 bases, and the junction held 5 bases outside the gene matches. The CDR3: CASSLAGRAGEQYF. CDR3 DNA: TGTGCCAGCAGCTTAGCGGGGAGGGCCGGCGAGCAGTACTTC.

This clonotype showed up many times. This chain uses TRBV7-8 with TRBJ2-5, with 13 bases fitting TRBD2. The junction had 4 bases not matched to a gene; V was cut back by 4 bases and J by 2 bases. CDR1 is SGHVS, CDR2 FQNEAQ, per germline. The CDR3 loop spans 16 amino acids. In nucleotides, the CDR3 is TGTGCCAGCAGCTCGAGGACTAGCGGGGGACAAGAGACCCAGTACTTC. Translating it yields CASSSRTSGGQETQYF.

This clonotype occurred many times. This chain links TRBV2 with TRBJ1-2; 7 bases are a match to TRBD1. The V and J ends lost 6 bases and 0 bases, in that order; junction bases with no gene match: 10. In germline, CDR1 is SNHLY, CDR2 FYNNEI. This CDR3 region has 16 residues. The CDR3 loop is CASSRDRETTNYGYTF. The CDR3 DNA reads as TGTGCCAGCAGCCGAGACAGGGAGACAACTAACTATGGCTACACCTTC.

This chain links TRBV27 with TRBJ1-6, with 7 bases lining up with TRBD1. The CDR3 is made up of 14 amino acids. The germline CDR1 and CDR2 sequences are MNHEY and SMNVEV (reference sequence). V shed 2 bases and J 10 bases; nucleotides not matched to a gene: 5. The CDR3 DNA is TGTGCCAGCAGTTTAAACAGGGGAAGGTCACCCCTCCACTTT. It codes for CASSLNRGRSPLHF.

Ten or more counts support this clonotype. The rearrangement joins TRBV19 to TRBJ2-7; 9 nucleotides align to TRBD1. The J segment lost 6 bases and the V segment lost 9 bases, leaving 9 bases of the junction unmatched. Germline V gene lookup returns CDR1 LNHDA and CDR2 SQIVND (reference sequence). CDR3 length equals 13 residues. CDR3 region: CASGGQGFGEQYF. The CDR3 DNA reads TGTGCCAGCGGAGGACAGGGGTTTGGCGAGCAGTACTTC.

Comment on this clonotype: This may arise from a read error, as a much more abundant clone is one base away. The chain has TRBV29-1 and TRBJ1-1; no clear D gene. This CDR3 has 13 residues. CDR1 is SQVTM and CDR2 is ANQGSEA in the germline V gene. V gave up 4 bases and J gave up 6 bases, with 15 bases separating them. CDR3 in amino acids: CSVGRSGAAEAFF. CDR3 coding DNA: TGCAGCGTTGGTAGGTCAGGAGCCGCTGAAGCTTTCTTT.

This chain connects TRBV29-1 to TRBJ2-1; D gene ambiguous. The germline V gene encodes CDR1 SQVTM and CDR2 ANQGSEA. The CDR3 is 11 residues long. Trimming took off 8 bases at V and 13 bases at J, with 18 bases between the two ends. The CDR3 here is CSPREGNKQFF. The CDR3 bases are TGCAGCCCTAGAGAAGGCAATAAACAGTTCTTC.

V gene TRBV6-1 combines with J gene TRBJ1-5; D is perhaps TRBD1 (5 bases). The CDR3 runs 13 residues. From germline, CDR1 is MNHNS and CDR2 SASEGT. Trimming left V 10 bases short and J 6 bases short, with 16 bases between. CDR3 protein: CATAPGSFQPQHF. In DNA, the CDR3 is TGTGCCACCGCCCCAGGGTCCTTTCAGCCCCAGCATTTT.

The sample holds many counts of this clonotype. This chain connects TRBV7-2 to TRBJ2-5, with D possibly matching TRBD2 (5 bases). The ends were cut back, 3 bases at V and 5 bases at J, with 7 bases in the middle. CDR3 length: 12 residues. Germline CDR1 and CDR2: SGHTA and FQGNSA. This CDR3 is CASSLDWETQYF. The CDR3 coding sequence is TGTGCCAGCAGCTTGGACTGGGAGACCCAGTACTTC. The whole variable domain, filled in from reference TRBV7-2 and TRBJ2-5, reads GAGVSQSPSNKVTEKGKDVELRCDPISGHTALYWYRQSLGQGLEFLIYFQGNSAPDKSGLPSDRFSAERTGGSVSTLTIQRTQQEDSAVYLCASSLDWETQYFGPGTRLLVL.

This clonotype has a count of ten or more. The chain recombines TRBV28 with TRBJ2-5; 10 nucleotides agree with TRBD2. There are 16 residues in the CDR3. Losses at the gene ends were 6 bases for V and 1 base for J; bases not matched to a gene: 8. Germline V gene sequence: CDR1 MDHEN, CDR2 SYDVKM. In DNA form, the CDR3 reads TGTGCCAGCAGGACCGGGACTAGCGCCCTCCAAGAGACCCAGTACTTC. It is translated as CASRTGTSALQETQYF.

This clonotype showed up just a few times. V and J are TRBV7-9 and TRBJ2-7; D possibly corresponds to TRBD1 (6 bases). Trimming took 2 bases from V and 2 from J, leaving 10 bases between them. The CDR3 is made up of 14 amino acids. The germline CDR1 and CDR2 sequences are SEHNR and FQNEAQ (reference sequence). CDR3: CASSLFRDTYEQYF. Written as DNA, the CDR3 is TGTGCCAGCAGCTTATTCCGGGACACCTACGAGCAGTACTTC.

This clonotype occurred a few times. CDR3 in amino acids: CSARGDRGRGQPQHF. The CDR3 DNA sequence: TGCAGTGCTAGAGGGGACAGGGGTCGGGGTCAGCCCCAGCATTTT. The chain employs TRBV20-1 and TRBJ1-5; TRBD1 aligns across 10 bases. V shed 1 base, J shed 6 bases, and the junction held 6 bases outside the gene matches. The germline gives CDR1 DFQATT, CDR2 SNEGSKA (reference sequence). This CDR3 region has 15 residues.

The chain joins TRBV20-1 to TRBJ2-7; D is tentatively TRBD1 or TRBD2 (6 bases each). V dropped 5 bases and J dropped 2 bases, with 19 bases sitting between them. The germline V gene encodes CDR1 DFQATT and CDR2 SNEGSKA (reference sequence). This CDR3 has 15 amino acids. The CDR3 DNA reads TGCAGTGCTTCCGGGACTCAAAGGGGGGCCTACGAGCAGTACTTC. Amino acids: CSASGTQRGAYEQYF.